This TCR beta chain was sequenced in a study of blood T cell repertoires in COVID-19. Study-wide context: From the United States, Italy and Spain came samples of acute and convalescent COVID-19. Sample material is recorded as cDNA or gDNA derived from T cells, B-cell-depleted T cells, or PBMCs.

The germline CDR1 and CDR2 sequences are SGHTS and YDEGEE. J lost 4 bases, V lost 4 bases, and 7 bases had no gene match. This CDR3 region has 15 residues. In the study's own analysis: Estimation of nucleated cell counts was performed using reference gene primer amplification. The assay was immunoSEQ multiplex PCR, and TCRdb's table has in-frame clones only and misses some. V, J and clone size are those of that table, while D and trimming were read from the DNA. The repertoire holds some 120,000 clones, with 81% as singletons. The specimen sequenced was peripheral blood. This clonotype originated in a man aged 25-45 years with COVID-19, enrolled during active disease. The rearrangement links TRBV5-8 to TRBJ2-2, with 7 bases identical to TRBD2. The CDR3 DNA reads as TGTGCCAGCAGCCCCCCGACTAGCCTCACCGGGGAGCTGTTTTTT. Protein: CASSPPTSLTGELFF.